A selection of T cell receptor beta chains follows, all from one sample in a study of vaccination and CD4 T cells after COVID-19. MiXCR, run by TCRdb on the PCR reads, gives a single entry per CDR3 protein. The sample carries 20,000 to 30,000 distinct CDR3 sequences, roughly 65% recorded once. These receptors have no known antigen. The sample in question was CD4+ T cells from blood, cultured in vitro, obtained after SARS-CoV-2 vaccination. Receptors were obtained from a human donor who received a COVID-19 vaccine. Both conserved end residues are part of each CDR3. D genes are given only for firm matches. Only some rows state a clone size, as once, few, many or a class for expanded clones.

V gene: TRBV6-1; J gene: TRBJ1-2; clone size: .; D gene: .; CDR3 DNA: TGTGCCAGCACCTTTCGTCAACAGGGTAACTATGGCTACACCTTC; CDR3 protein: CASTFRQQGNYGYTF
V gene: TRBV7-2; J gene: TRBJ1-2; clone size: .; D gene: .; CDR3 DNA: TGTGCCAGCAGCTTAGTCGTGGATTATGGCTACACCTTC; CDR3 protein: CASSLVVDYGYTF
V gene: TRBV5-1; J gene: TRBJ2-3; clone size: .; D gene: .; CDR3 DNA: TGCGCCAGCAGCTTGGCTACAGATACGCAGTATTTT; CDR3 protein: CASSLATDTQYF
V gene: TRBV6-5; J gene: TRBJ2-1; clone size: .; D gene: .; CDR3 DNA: TGTGCCAGCAGTTACGCCCCAGGGGATTACAATGAGCAGTTCTTC; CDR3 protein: CASSYAPGDYNEQFF
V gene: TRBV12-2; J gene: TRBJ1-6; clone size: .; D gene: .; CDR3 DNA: TGTGCAAGTCGCTTAGTAGGGGGACAGTTGCGTTCACCCCTCCACTTT; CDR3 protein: CASRLVGGQLRSPLHF
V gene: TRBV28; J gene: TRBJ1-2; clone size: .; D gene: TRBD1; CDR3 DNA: TGTGCCAGCAGTGGAGGGGGCGCGATCGGCTACACCTTC; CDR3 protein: CASSGGGAIGYTF
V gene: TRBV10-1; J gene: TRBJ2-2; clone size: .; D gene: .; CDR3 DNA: TGCGCCAGCAGTGATGATTTCGGGGAATGGTCCACCGGGGAGCTGTTTTTT; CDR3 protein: CASSDDFGEWSTGELFF
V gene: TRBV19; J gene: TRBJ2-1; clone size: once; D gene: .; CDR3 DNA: TGTGCCAGTAGTAGGCGGTTGGGAGGGACATCCTACAATGAGCAGTTCTTC; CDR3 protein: CASSRRLGGTSYNEQFF
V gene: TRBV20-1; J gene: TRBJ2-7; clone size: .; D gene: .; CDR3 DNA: TGCAGTGCTAGAGATCAAGGGGGGCCCTCCTACGAGCAGTACTTC; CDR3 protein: CSARDQGGPSYEQYF
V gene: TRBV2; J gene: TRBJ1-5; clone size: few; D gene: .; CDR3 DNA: TGTGCCAGCAGTGGGGTAGGGCAGGGCGATCAGCCCCAGCATTTT; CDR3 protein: CASSGVGQGDQPQHF
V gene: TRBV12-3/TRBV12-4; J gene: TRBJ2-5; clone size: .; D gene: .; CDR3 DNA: TGTGCCAGCGGCAGGGGATACCAAGAGACCCAGTACTTC; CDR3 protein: CASGRGYQETQYF
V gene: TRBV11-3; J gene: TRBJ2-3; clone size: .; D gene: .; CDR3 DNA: TGTGCCAGCAGCACAGCTGTCACAGATACGCAGTATTTT; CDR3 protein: CASSTAVTDTQYF
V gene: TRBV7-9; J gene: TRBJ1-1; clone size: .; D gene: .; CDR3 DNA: TGTGCCAGCAGCCGTGGGGCCATGAACACTGAAGCTTTCTTT; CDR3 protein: CASSRGAMNTEAFF
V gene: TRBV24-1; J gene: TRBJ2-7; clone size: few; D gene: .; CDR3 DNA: TGTGCCACCAGTGATTCACGGACGGCCTCCTACGAGCAGTACTTC; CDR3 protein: CATSDSRTASYEQYF
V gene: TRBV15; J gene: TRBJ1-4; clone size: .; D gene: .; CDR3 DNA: TGTGCCACCAGCAGATCAAGTACAGGGTACTCCCGTGCAACTAATGAAAAACTGTTTTTT; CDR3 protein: CATSRSSTGYSRATNEKLFF
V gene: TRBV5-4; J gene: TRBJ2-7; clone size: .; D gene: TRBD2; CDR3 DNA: TGTGCCAGCAGCTTGGGGACTAGCCCCCACGAGCAGTACTTC; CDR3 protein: CASSLGTSPHEQYF
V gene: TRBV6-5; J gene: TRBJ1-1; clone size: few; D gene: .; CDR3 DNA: TGTGCCAGCAGTTACGCAGGGGACACTGAAGCTTTCTTT; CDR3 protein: CASSYAGDTEAFF
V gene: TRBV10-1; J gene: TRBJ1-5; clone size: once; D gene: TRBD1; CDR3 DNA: TGCGCCAGCAGTGCCACAGGGGACCATCAGCCCCAGCATTTT; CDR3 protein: CASSATGDHQPQHF
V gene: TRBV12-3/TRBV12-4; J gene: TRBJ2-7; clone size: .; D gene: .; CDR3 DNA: TGTGCCAGCACATCCAGGGGAGTCTACGAGCAGTACTTC; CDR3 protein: CASTSRGVYEQYF
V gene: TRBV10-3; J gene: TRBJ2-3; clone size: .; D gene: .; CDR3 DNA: TGTGCCTCCAGGGGAGCGGGGCCCACAGATACGCAGTATTTT; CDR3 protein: CASRGAGPTDTQYF
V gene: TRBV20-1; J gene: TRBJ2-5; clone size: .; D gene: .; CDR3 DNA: TGCAGTGCTAGAGGGGAAGACATGGGCGGGACCCAGTACTTC; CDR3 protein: CSARGEDMGGTQYF
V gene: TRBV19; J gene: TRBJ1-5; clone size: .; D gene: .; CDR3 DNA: TGTGCCAGTAGTATAGATCGGGCCTCGAGCAATCAGCCCCAGCATTTT; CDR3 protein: CASSIDRASSNQPQHF
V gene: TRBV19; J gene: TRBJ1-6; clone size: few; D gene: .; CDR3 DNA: TGTGCCAGTAGTACCTCTTTCGAGGGGGGTTCACCCCTCCACTTT; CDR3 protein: CASSTSFEGGSPLHF
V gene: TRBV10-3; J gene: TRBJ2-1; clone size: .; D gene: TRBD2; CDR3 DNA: TGTGCCATCAGTGAATCAGCGGGGGCCCTTACTTGGCATGAGCAGTTCTTC; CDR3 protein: CAISESAGALTWHEQFF
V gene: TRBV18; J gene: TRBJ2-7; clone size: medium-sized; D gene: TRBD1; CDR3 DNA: TGTGCCAGCTCACCTAAAGACGTAGGGACAGGGGCCTACGAGCAGTACTTC; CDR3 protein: CASSPKDVGTGAYEQYF
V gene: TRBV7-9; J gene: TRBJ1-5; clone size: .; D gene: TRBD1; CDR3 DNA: TGTGCCAGCAGCTTAGAAGGGACAGGGATTCAGCCCCAGCATTTT; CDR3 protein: CASSLEGTGIQPQHF
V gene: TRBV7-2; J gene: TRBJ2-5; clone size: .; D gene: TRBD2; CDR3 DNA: TGTGCCAGCAGCTCGGGACTAGCGGGGGGGCGGGAGACCCAGTACTTC; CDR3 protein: CASSSGLAGGRETQYF
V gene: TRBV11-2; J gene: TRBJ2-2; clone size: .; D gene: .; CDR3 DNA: TGTGCCAGCAGCCTCGGTCGGGAGCTGTTTTTT; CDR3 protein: CASSLGRELFF
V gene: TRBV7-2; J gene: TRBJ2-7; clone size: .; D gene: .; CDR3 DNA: TGTGCCAGCAGCCTCAAATCTCCGTACGAGCAGTACTTC; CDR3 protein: CASSLKSPYEQYF
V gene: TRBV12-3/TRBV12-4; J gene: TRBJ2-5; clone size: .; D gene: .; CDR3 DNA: TGTGCCAGCAGTTTGGGGCGTCAAGAGACCCAGTACTTC; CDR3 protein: CASSLGRQETQYF
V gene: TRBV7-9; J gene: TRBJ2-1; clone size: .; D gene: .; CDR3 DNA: TGTGCCAGCAGCTTGATGCTCGGTGAGCAGTTCTTC; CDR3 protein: CASSLMLGEQFF
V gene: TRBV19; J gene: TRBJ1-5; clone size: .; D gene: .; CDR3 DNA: TGTGCCGGGGGAGACAGGAGCAATCAGCCCCAGCATTTT; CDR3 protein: CAGGDRSNQPQHF
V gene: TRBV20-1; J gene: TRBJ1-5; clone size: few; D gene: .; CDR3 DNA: TGCAGTGCTAGACAGGGGTCGAATCAGCCCCAGCATTTT; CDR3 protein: CSARQGSNQPQHF
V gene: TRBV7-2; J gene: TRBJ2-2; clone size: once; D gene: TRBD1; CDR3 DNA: TGTGCCAGCAGCCCACAGGGGGCCGGGGCCGGGGAGCTGTTTTTT; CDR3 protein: CASSPQGAGAGELFF